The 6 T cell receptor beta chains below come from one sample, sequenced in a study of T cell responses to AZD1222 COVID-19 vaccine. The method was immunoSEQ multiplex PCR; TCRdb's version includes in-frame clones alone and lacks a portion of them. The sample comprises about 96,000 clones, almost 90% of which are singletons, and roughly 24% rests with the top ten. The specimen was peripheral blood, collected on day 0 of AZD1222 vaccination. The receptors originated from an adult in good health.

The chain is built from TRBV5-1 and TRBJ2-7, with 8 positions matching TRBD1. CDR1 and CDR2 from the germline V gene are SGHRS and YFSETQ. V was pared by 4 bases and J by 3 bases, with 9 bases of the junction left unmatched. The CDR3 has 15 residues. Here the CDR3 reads CASSEGQALLYEQYF. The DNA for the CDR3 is TGCGCCAGCAGCGAGGGACAGGCCCTACTCTACGAGCAGTACTTC.

CDR3 coding DNA: TGTGCCAGCAGTAGGGGGGGGGACCAGCCCCAGCATTTT. As protein: CASSRGGDQPQHF. J is TRBJ1-5 and V is TRBV7-2; possible D gene TRBD1, 6 bases. The CDR3 totals 13 residues. The V gene's germline CDR1 is SGHTA and CDR2 FQGNSA. V lost 6 bases and J 7 bases, leaving 13 bases between the germline ends. The variable domain in full, completed from reference TRBV7-2 and TRBJ1-5, reads GAGVSQSPSNKVTEKGKDVELRCDPISGHTALYWYRQSLGQGLEFLIYFQGNSAPDKSGLPSDRFSAERTGGSVSTLTIQRTQQEDSAVYLCASSRGGDQPQHFGDGTRLSIL.

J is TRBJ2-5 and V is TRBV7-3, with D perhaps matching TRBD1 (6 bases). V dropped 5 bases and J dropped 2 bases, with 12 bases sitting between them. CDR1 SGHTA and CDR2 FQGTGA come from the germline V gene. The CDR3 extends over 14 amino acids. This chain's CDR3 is CASSPTGFQETQYF. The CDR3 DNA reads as TGTGCCAGCAGCCCTACAGGGTTTCAAGAGACCCAGTACTTC.

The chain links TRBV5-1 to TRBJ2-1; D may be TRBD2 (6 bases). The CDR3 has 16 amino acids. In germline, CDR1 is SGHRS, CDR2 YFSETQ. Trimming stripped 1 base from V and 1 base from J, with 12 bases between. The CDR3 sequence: CASSLYIADSYNEQFF. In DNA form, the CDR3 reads TGCGCCAGCAGCTTGTATATAGCGGATTCCTACAATGAGCAGTTCTTC.

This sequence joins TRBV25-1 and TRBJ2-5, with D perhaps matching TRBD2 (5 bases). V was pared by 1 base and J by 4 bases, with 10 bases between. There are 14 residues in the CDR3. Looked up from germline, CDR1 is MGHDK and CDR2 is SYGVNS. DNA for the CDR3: TGTGCCAGCAGTGAATTTCGGGGATCAGAGACCCAGTACTTC. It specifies CASSEFRGSETQYF.

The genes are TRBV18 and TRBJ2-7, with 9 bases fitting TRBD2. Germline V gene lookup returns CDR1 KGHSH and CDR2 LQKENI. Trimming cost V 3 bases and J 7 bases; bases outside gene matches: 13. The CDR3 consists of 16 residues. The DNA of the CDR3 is TGTGCCAGCTCACCGCCGGGACTAGCCGCGGCAGGGGAGCAGTACTTC. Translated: CASSPPGLAAAGEQYF.